The 5 T cell receptor beta chains below come from one sample, sequenced in a study of glioma-infiltrating T cells after dendritic cell vaccination. Noted time point: after dendritic cell vaccination, including at tumor progression/relapse. Generated by immunoSEQ multiplex PCR, the TCRdb table keeps only in-frame clones and is missing some. The data hold 90,000 or so clones, with more than 80% observed a single time. The source material was blood, sampled after dendritic cell vaccination. The receptor set was obtained from a human donor with glioblastoma.

The rearrangement joins TRBV18 to TRBJ2-1, with 8 bases that match TRBD1. V lost 4 bases to trimming and J lost 7 bases; unmatched junction nucleotides: 9. The CDR3 has 15 amino acids. CDR1 and CDR2 from the germline V gene are KGHSH and LQKENI. The CDR3 nucleotides read TGTGCCAGCTCACGCCGACAGGGGCGCCCTAATGAGCAGTTCTTC. As protein: CASSRRQGRPNEQFF. The whole variable domain, remainder taken from reference TRBV18 and TRBJ2-1, is NAGVMQNPRHLVRRRGQEARLRCSPMKGHSHVYWYRQLPEEGLKFMVYLQKENIIDESGMPKERFSAEFPKEGPSILRIQQVVRGDSAAYFCASSRRQGRPNEQFFGPGTRLTVL.

The sample holds one count of this clone. The V call is TRBV13, the J call TRBJ2-3; 7 nucleotides align to TRBD2. J lost 6 bases, V lost 0 bases, and 9 bases had no gene match. The CDR3 runs to 16 residues. CDR1 is PRHDT and CDR2 is FYEKMQ in the germline V gene (reference sequence). In DNA, the CDR3 is TGTGCCAGCAGCTTAGGTATATTGGCTAGCGGTGATACGCAGTATTTT. It is translated as CASSLGILASGDTQYF.

The DNA of the CDR3 is TGTGCCAGCAGTCTAGCGGGGGATGAGGCCCAGTACTTC. It yields the protein CASSLAGDEAQYF. The chain joins TRBV6-1 to TRBJ2-5; 10 positions agree with TRBD2. J gave up 9 bases and V 5 bases, and 6 bases lay outside the gene matches. The CDR3 spans 13 residues. Germline CDR1 is MNHNS and CDR2 is SASEGT.

V is TRBV5-4 and J is TRBJ2-3; possibly TRBD2 for D (7 bases). The V end was cut by 4 bases, the J end by 8 bases, with 23 bases between. There are 16 residues in the CDR3. Germline loops: CDR1 SGHNT, CDR2 YYREEE (reference sequence). This CDR3 reads CASSPPGGEGVGTQYF. In DNA, the CDR3 is TGTGCCAGCAGCCCCCCGGGGGGCGAGGGGGTGGGTACGCAGTATTTT.

The chain combines TRBV5-8 with TRBJ1-5; TRBD1 matches 9 bases. Per the germline V gene, CDR1 is SGHTS and CDR2 is YDEGEE. The CDR3 consists of 16 residues. The V segment lost 5 bases and the J segment 0 bases; nucleotides outside the gene matches: 6. The CDR3 nucleotides read TGTGCCAGCAGATTAGACAGGGGGGTTAGCAATCAGCCCCAGCATTTT. Its translation is CASRLDRGVSNQPQHF.